The rows below give T cell receptor beta chains drawn from one sample of a study of blood T cell repertoires in COVID-19. The method was immunoSEQ multiplex PCR; TCRdb's version includes in-frame clones alone and lacks a portion of them. The data show roughly 220,000 clones, with roughly nine tenths seen just once and about 2.6% held by the top ten. The sequencing sample was made of PBMCs or T cells enriched from blood (not recorded which). These receptors all come from a woman aged 25 to 39 who had recovered from COVID-19. Both conserved end residues are part of each CDR3. A D gene is named only where the DNA matches it firmly. Clone size is given for some rows only: seen once, a few or many times, or a class if the clone is expanded.

V gene: TRBV19; CDR3 length: 14; J gene: TRBJ2-5; D gene: TRBD2; clone size: .; CDR3 DNA: TGTGCCAGTAGTCCAACTAGCGGGCAAGAGACCCAGTACTTC; CDR3 protein: CASSPTSGQETQYF
V gene: TRBV7-9; CDR3 length: 16; J gene: TRBJ2-7; D gene: TRBD1; clone size: once; CDR3 DNA: TGTGCCAGCAGTCGGGAAGGTCGGCAGGGGGCCTACGAGCAGTACTTC; CDR3 protein: CASSREGRQGAYEQYF
V gene: TRBV2; CDR3 length: 14; J gene: TRBJ2-1; D gene: TRBD2; clone size: .; CDR3 DNA: TGTGCCAGCAGTGAAGGACTAGCGGGGGGGCCTATATTCTTC; CDR3 protein: CASSEGLAGGPIFF
V gene: TRBV5-6; CDR3 length: 15; J gene: TRBJ1-5; D gene: .; clone size: .; CDR3 DNA: TGTGCCAGCAGCGCGACCAGGGCCCCTAATCAGCCCCAGCATTTT; CDR3 protein: CASSATRAPNQPQHF
V gene: TRBV9; CDR3 length: 16; J gene: TRBJ1-1; D gene: .; clone size: .; CDR3 DNA: TGTGCCAGCAGCGTTCAGGGGAGTCCCATGAACACTGAAGCTTTCTTT; CDR3 protein: CASSVQGSPMNTEAFF
V gene: TRBV9; CDR3 length: 18; J gene: TRBJ2-2; D gene: TRBD1; clone size: once; CDR3 DNA: TGTGCCAGCAGCGTTCTACCCGGGACAGGCCTAAACACCGGGGAGCTGTTTTTT; CDR3 protein: CASSVLPGTGLNTGELFF
V gene: TRBV11-3; CDR3 length: 16; J gene: TRBJ2-1; D gene: TRBD2; clone size: .; CDR3 DNA: TGTGCCAGCAGCCTAGGGACTATCGGGATGCACAATGAGCAGTTCTTC; CDR3 protein: CASSLGTIGMHNEQFF
V gene: TRBV2; CDR3 length: 15; J gene: TRBJ2-2; D gene: .; clone size: .; CDR3 DNA: TGTGCCAGCAGCCCTACTAGTCCCAACACCGGGGAGCTGTTTTTT; CDR3 protein: CASSPTSPNTGELFF
V gene: TRBV7-2; CDR3 length: 14; J gene: TRBJ1-6; D gene: .; clone size: .; CDR3 DNA: TGTGCCAGCAGCTCCGGACAGCTAATTTCACCCCTCCACTTT; CDR3 protein: CASSSGQLISPLHF
V gene: TRBV25-1; CDR3 length: 12; J gene: TRBJ1-2; D gene: .; clone size: .; CDR3 DNA: TGTGCCAGCAGTAGCGGGGTTGGAGGCTACACCTTC; CDR3 protein: CASSSGVGGYTF